These 11 T cell receptor beta chains were sequenced from one sample in a study of cytomegalovirus exposure and HLA in healthy donors. Primers: 60 Vbeta forward and 13 Jbeta reverse. Data came from immunoSEQ multiplex PCR; TCRdb stores just in-frame clones and leaves some out. The table has around 99,000 clones, approximately 76% seen once. Sequenced sample: PBMCs. Receptor source: a woman aged 45-60 years in good health and CMV-seropositive.

This sequence joins TRBV2 and TRBJ2-1; TRBD1 matches at 9 bases. The ends lost 8 bases at V and 2 bases at J; junction bases unmatched: 4. Germline V gives CDR1 SNHLY, CDR2 FYNNEI. The CDR3 runs to 14 residues. DNA of the CDR3: TGTGCCAGCGTCGGGGACAGGGCCTACAATGAGCAGTTCTTC. This gives the protein CASVGDRAYNEQFF.

The rearrangement links TRBV6-1 to TRBJ1-5, with TRBD1 identical over 9 bases. The germline V gene encodes CDR1 MNHNS and CDR2 SASEGT. The CDR3 covers 15 residues. After removal of 5 bases from V and 6 bases from J, the junction contained 8 bases not matched to a gene. CDR3 sequence (DNA): TGTGCCAGCAGTTCCCGGGACAGGGATGGTCAGCCCCAGCATTTT. Encoded protein: CASSSRDRDGQPQHF.

The chain links TRBV7-2 to TRBJ2-1, with 8 nucleotides matching TRBD1. J lost 9 bases, V lost 5 bases, and 3 bases had no gene match. The CDR3 runs 12 residues. The V gene's germline CDR1 is SGHTA and CDR2 FQGNSA. This chain's CDR3 is CASSPGGSEQFF. DNA for the CDR3: TGTGCCAGCAGCCCAGGGGGCAGTGAGCAGTTCTTC.

The chain employs TRBV7-2 and TRBJ1-6; 9 positions agree with TRBD1. The CDR3 covers 17 residues. CDR1 SGHTA and CDR2 FQGNSA come from the germline V gene. V trimming: 4 bases; J trimming: 10 bases; junction bases outside the gene matches: 14. CDR3 amino acids: CASSSKTGGGLGSPLHF. The CDR3 coding sequence is TGTGCCAGCAGCTCTAAGACAGGGGGAGGTCTAGGGTCACCCCTCCACTTT.

The genes are TRBV18 and TRBJ2-2; 8 nucleotides match TRBD2. The germline CDR1 and CDR2 sequences are KGHSH and LQKENI. Unmatched junction bases numbered 2, after V lost 2 bases and J lost 0 bases. The CDR3 runs 16 residues. For the CDR3, the DNA is TGTGCCAGCTCACCATTAGCGGGGACGAACACCGGGGAGCTGTTTTTT. This encodes CASSPLAGTNTGELFF.

The sample holds a few counts of this clone. V is TRBV19 and J is TRBJ1-2; D is possibly TRBD1 (5 bases). Trimming left V 6 bases short and J 5 bases short, with 19 bases between. This CDR3 contains 15 residues. The germline CDR1 and CDR2 sequences are LNHDA and SQIVND (reference sequence). CDR3 DNA sequence: TGTGCCAGTAGACCCCTCCTAGGGGAGGGGTATGGCTACACCTTC. Translated: CASRPLLGEGYGYTF. Supplemented by reference TRBV19 and TRBJ1-2, the full variable domain reads DGGITQSPKYLFRKEGQNVTLSCEQNLNHDAMYWYRQDPGQGLRLIYYSQIVNDFQKGDIAEGYSVSREKKESFPLTVTSAQKNPTAFYLCASRPLLGEGYGYTFGSGTRLTVV.

The chain has TRBV5-5 and TRBJ2-7; TRBD2 matches 8 bases. Germline lookup yields CDR1 SGHKS and CDR2 YYEKEE (reference sequence). V dropped 2 bases and J dropped 5; count of bases not matched to a gene: 9. The CDR3 is 15 amino acids. CDR3 loop: CASSFLGGAAHEQYF. The CDR3 coding sequence is TGTGCCAGCAGCTTTCTCGGGGGGGCCGCCCACGAGCAGTACTTC. Full variable domain (rest looked up from reference TRBV5-5 and TRBJ2-7): DAGVTQSPTHLIKTRGQQVTLRCSPISGHKSVSWYQQVLGQGPQFIFQYYEKEERGRGNFPDRFSARQFPNYSSELNVNALLLGDSALYLCASSFLGGAAHEQYFGPGTRLTVT.

The rearrangement links TRBV27 to TRBJ2-7; 7 nucleotides match TRBD1. CDR3 length: 13 residues. Germline-derived CDR1 and CDR2 are MNHEY and SMNVEV (reference sequence). The ends lost 4 bases at V and 2 bases at J; junction bases unmatched: 2. CDR3 region: CASSYRGAYEQYF. The CDR3 DNA reads TGTGCCAGCAGTTACAGGGGAGCCTACGAGCAGTACTTC.

J is TRBJ1-2 and V is TRBV6-5; D is perhaps TRBD1 (5 bases). The CDR3 totals 15 residues. Germline CDR1 MNHEY, CDR2 SVGAGI. With 6 bases removed from V and 0 bases from J, the gap between germline ends came to 14 bases. This CDR3 reads CASSEWGTTNYGYTF. As DNA, the CDR3 is TGTGCCAGCAGCGAATGGGGCACTACTAACTATGGCTACACCTTC.

The chain combines TRBV5-4 with TRBJ2-3; D gene ambiguous. Germline CDR1 reads SGHNT; CDR2 reads YYREEE (reference sequence). The CDR3 totals 16 residues. Trimming pared 2 bases from V and 0 bases from J, leaving 13 bases between. DNA of the CDR3: TGTGCCAGCAGCTTCCTCCGCGGTTTAAGCACAGATACGCAGTATTTT. Its protein product is CASSFLRGLSTDTQYF.

The rearrangement joins TRBV5-7 to TRBJ2-3; 9 bases are shared with TRBD2. TRBV5-7 is an open reading frame whose function is uncertain. Trimming took 2 bases from V and 0 from J; bases not matched to a gene: 1. CDR3 length: 15 residues. The CDR3 DNA follows: TGTGCCAGCAGCTTCCTAGCGGGGAGCACAGATACGCAGTATTTT. It codes for CASSFLAGSTDTQYF.